Given below is one T cell receptor (beta chain) in context. Its specificity is unknown. The data originate from a study of graft-versus-host responses after intestinal transplantation. About the study: After anti-thymocyte globulin induction, recipients took tacrolimus and steroids for around 3 years. Study-wide findings and caveats: HvG clone declines early post-transplant were associated with peak circulating GvH levels.

The assay was immunoSEQ multiplex PCR, and TCRdb's table has in-frame clones only and misses some. The data show tens of thousands of clones, around 86% seen once. CDR1 and CDR2 (germline): GTSNPN, SVGIG (reference sequence). The CDR3 extends over 13 amino acids. V was pared by 0 bases and J by 5 bases, with 8 bases between. The TCR sequence derives from a human donor who received an intestinal transplant. The chain links TRBV30 to TRBJ2-1; the D is unclear. The sequences come from unstimulated CD8+ T cells sorted from spleen or lymph node cells, collected before intestinal transplant. CDR3 sequence: CAWSVSGDNEQFF. CDR3 DNA: TGTGCCTGGAGTGTAAGTGGGGACAATGAGCAGTTCTTC. Variable domain in full (rest from reference TRBV30 and TRBJ2-1): SQTIHQWPATLVQPVGSPLSLECTVEGTSNPNLYWYRQAAGRGLQLLFYSVGIGQISSEVPQNLSASRPQDRQFILSSKKLLLSDSGFYLCAWSVSGDNEQFFGPGTRLTVL.